This TCR beta chain was captured by sequencing in a study of control samples from healthy donors and cancer patients (dated by TCRdb to the early 2020s). The receptor library was made with the immunoSEQ multiplex PCR assay. TCRdb obtained this table from immuneACCESS and retained in-frame rearrangements with V and J assigned. These tables miss some clones; where compared with another copy, unresolved V genes account for less than half of the shortfall, and the remainder is unexplained. The sample includes over 110,000 clones, with more than 90% observed a single time. The ten most abundant clones make up 11% of the sample. Remarks on this clone: What this receptor recognizes is not known. Base qualities are not provided; no much larger clone lies one nucleotide away.

CDR1 and CDR2 are drawn from the germline V gene: SNHLY, FYNNEI. Measured from the cysteine to the phenylalanine, the CDR3 is 13 residues long. The DNA shown is the 39-base CDR3, in frame from base 1. V is cut by 2 bases and J by 3 bases, and the space between the germline ends is 7 bases. The clonotype was recovered from a man aged 25 to 40 in good health. Input material: blood. The chain is assembled from TRBV2 and TRBJ1-2; no D gene can be assigned with confidence. The CDR3 protein is CASSEQFYYGYTF. The DNA is TGTGCCAGCAGTGAACAGTTCTACTATGGCTACACCTTC.